This T cell receptor beta chain was recorded in a study of monozygotic twins with inflammatory bowel disease. The CDR3 totals 14 residues. Germline CDR1 and CDR2: MNHNS and SASEGT. Two rounds of nested PCR, of roughly 17 and 9 cycles, were run on TCRalpha and TCRbeta cDNA. TCRdb re-called the 5' RACE reads and shows each CDR3 protein once, DNA omitted. The listing records 300,000 to 400,000 distinct CDR3 sequences. This receptor was taken from a human donor with ulcerative colitis or Crohn's disease, or a healthy co-twin of an affected twin (not recorded which). V gene TRBV6-1 combines with J gene TRBJ1-2; TCRdb indicates TRBD1, and absent DNA this call remains unverified. Sequenced: blood. The CDR3 is CASFGTGQRYGYTF.